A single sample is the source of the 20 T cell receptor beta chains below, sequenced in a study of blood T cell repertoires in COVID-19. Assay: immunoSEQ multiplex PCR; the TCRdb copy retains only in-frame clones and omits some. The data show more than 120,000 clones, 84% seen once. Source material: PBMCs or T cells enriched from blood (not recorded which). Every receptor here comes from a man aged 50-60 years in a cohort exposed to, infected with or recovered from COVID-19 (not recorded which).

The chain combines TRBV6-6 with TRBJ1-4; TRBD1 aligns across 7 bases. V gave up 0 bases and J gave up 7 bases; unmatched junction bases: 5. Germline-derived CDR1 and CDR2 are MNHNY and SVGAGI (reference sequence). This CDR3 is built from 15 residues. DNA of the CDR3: TGTGCCAGCAGTTACTCTACAGGGGCGGGTGAAAAACTGTTTTTT. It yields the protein CASSYSTGAGEKLFF.

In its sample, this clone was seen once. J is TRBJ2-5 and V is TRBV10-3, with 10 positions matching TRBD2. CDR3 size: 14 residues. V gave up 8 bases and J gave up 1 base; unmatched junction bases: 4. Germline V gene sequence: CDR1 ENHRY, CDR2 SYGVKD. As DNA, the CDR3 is TGTGCCATCTCTAGCGGGGGTCTCCAAGAGACCCAGTACTTC. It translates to CAISSGGLQETQYF.

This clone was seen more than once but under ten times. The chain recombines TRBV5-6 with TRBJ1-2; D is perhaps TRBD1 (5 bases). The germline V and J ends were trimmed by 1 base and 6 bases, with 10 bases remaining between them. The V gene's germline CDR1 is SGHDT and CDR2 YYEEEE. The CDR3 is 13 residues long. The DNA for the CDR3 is TGTGCCAGCAGCTTGAGCAGGGTGGATGGCTACACCTTC. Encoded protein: CASSLSRVDGYTF.

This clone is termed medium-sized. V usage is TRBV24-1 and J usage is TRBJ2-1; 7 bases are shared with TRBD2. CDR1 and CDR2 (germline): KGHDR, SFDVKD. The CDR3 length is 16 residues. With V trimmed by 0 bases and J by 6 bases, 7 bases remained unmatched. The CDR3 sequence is CATSDLGEGEGNEQFF. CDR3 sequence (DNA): TGTGCCACCAGTGATTTGGGGGAGGGAGAGGGCAATGAGCAGTTCTTC.

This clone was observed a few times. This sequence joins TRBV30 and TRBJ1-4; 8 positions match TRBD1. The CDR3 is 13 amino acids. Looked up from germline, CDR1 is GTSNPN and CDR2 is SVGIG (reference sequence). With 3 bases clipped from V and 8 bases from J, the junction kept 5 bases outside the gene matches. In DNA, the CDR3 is TGTGCCTGGAGCCCAGGGGGCCCAGAAAAACTGTTTTTT. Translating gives CAWSPGGPEKLFF.

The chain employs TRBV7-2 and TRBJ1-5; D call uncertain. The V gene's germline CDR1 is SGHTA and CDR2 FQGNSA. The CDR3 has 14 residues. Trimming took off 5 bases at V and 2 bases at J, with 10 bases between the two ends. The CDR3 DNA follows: TGTGCCAGCAGCGCCATGGCTGGCAATCAGCCCCAGCATTTT. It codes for CASSAMAGNQPQHF. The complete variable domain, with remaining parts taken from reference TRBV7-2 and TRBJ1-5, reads GAGVSQSPSNKVTEKGKDVELRCDPISGHTALYWYRQSLGQGLEFLIYFQGNSAPDKSGLPSDRFSAERTGGSVSTLTIQRTQQEDSAVYLCASSAMAGNQPQHFGDGTRLSIL.

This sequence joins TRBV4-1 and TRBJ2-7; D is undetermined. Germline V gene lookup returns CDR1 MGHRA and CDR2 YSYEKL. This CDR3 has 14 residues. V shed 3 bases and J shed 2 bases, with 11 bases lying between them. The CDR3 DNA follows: TGCGCCAGCAGCCAGGCCGGTACTACCTACGAGCAGTACTTC. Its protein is CASSQAGTTYEQYF.

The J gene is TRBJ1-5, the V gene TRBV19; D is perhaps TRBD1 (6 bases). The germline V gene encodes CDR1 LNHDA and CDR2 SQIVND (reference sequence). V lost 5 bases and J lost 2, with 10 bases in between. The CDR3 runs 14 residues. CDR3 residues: CASSGGPGNQPQHF. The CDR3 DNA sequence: TGTGCCAGTAGTGGGGGCCCTGGCAATCAGCCCCAGCATTTT. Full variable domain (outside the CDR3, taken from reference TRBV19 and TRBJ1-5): DGGITQSPKYLFRKEGQNVTLSCEQNLNHDAMYWYRQDPGQGLRLIYYSQIVNDFQKGDIAEGYSVSREKKESFPLTVTSAQKNPTAFYLCASSGGPGNQPQHFGDGTRLSIL.

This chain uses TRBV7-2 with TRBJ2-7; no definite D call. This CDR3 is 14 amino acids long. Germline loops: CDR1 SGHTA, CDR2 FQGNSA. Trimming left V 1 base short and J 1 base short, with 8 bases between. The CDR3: CASSLGGQSYEQYF. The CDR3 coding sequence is TGTGCCAGCAGCTTAGGTGGGCAATCCTACGAGCAGTACTTC.

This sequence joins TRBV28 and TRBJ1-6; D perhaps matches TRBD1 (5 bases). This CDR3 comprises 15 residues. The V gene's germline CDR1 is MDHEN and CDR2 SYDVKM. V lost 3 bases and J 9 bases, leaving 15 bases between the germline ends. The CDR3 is CASSLGGLYGSPLHF. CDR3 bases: TGTGCCAGCAGTTTGGGGGGATTATATGGTTCACCCCTCCACTTT.

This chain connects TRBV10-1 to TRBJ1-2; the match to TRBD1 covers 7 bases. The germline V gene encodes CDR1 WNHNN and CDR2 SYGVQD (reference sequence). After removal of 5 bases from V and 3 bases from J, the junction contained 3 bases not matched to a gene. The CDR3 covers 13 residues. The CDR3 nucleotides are TGCGCCAGCAGTCATGACAGGGACTATGGCTACACCTTC. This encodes CASSHDRDYGYTF.

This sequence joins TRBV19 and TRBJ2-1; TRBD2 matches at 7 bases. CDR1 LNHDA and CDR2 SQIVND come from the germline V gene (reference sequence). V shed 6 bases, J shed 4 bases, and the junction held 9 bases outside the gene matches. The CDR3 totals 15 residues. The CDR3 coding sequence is TGTGCCAGTAGGTCACCGGGGGGATCGTACAATGAGCAGTTCTTC. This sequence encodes CASRSPGGSYNEQFF.

The CDR3 region is CASSPGGPNQPQHF. CDR3 sequence (DNA): TGTGCCAGCAGCCCAGGGGGCCCAAATCAGCCCCAGCATTTT. The V call is TRBV6-5, the J call TRBJ1-5; TRBD1 aligns across 8 bases. Germline CDR1 and CDR2: MNHEY and SVGAGI. The CDR3 consists of 14 residues. J was trimmed by 4 bases and V by 6 bases; bases with no gene match: 5.

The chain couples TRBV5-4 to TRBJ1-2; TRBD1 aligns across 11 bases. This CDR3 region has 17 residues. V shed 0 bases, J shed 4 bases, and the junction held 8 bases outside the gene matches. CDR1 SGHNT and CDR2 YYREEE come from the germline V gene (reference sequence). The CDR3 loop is CASSLEGQGAVAYGYTF. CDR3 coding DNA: TGTGCCAGCAGCTTGGAAGGACAGGGGGCGGTTGCCTATGGCTACACCTTC.

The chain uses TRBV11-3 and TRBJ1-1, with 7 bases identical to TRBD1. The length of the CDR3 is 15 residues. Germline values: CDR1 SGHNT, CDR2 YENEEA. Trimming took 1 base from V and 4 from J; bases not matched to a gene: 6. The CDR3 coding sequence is TGTGCCAGCAGCTTAGGAGGGACAGCCGGCACTGAAGCTTTCTTT. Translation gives CASSLGGTAGTEAFF. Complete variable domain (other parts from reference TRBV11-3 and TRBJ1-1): EAGVVQSPRYKIIEKKQPVAFWCNPISGHNTLYWYLQNLGQGPELLIRYENEEAVDDSQLPKDRFSAERLKGVDSTLKIQPAELGDSAVYLCASSLGGTAGTEAFFGQGTRLTVV.

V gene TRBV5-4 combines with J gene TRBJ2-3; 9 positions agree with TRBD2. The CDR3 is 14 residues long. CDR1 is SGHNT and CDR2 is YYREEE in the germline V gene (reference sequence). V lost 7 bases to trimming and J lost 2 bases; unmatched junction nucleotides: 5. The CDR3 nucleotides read TGTGCCAGCCTAAGCGGGGGGTCCACAGATACGCAGTATTTT. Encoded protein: CASLSGGSTDTQYF.

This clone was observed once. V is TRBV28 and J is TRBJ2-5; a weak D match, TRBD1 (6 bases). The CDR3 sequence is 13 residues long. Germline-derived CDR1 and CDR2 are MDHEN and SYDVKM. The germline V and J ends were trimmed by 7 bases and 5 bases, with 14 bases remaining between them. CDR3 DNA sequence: TGTGCCAGCAATCCAGGGGCGCGGGAGACCCAGTACTTC. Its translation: CASNPGARETQYF.

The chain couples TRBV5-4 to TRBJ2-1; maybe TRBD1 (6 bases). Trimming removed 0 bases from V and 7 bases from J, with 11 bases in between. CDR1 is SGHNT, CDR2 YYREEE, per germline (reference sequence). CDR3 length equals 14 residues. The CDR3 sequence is CASSLGGQRNEQFF. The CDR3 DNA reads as TGTGCCAGCAGCTTGGGAGGACAGCGGAATGAGCAGTTCTTC.

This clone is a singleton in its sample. The CDR3 loop reads CASSLGDRGSYTF. The DNA for the CDR3 is TGTGCCAGCAGCTTAGGGGACAGGGGGAGCTACACCTTC. This sequence joins TRBV11-2 and TRBJ1-2; 11 bases map to TRBD1. Germline trimming cut 1 base from V and 9 bases from J; bases unmatched to any gene: 1. Germline V gene data show CDR1 as SGHAT and CDR2 as FQNNGV. The CDR3 contains 13 residues.

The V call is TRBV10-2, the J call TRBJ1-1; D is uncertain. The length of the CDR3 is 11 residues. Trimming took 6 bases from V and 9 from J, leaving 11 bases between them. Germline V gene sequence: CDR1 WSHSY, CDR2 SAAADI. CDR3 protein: CASRSDHKAFF. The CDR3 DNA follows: TGCGCCAGCAGATCCGATCACAAAGCTTTCTTT.